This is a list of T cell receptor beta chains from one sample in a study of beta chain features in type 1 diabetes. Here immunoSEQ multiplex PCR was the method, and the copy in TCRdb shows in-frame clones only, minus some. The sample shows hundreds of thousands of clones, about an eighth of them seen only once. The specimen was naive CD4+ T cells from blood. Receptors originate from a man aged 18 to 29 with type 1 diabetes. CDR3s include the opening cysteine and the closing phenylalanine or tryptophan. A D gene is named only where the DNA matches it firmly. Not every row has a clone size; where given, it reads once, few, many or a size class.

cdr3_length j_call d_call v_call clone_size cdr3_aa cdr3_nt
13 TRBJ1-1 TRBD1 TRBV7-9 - CASSLEATGGAFF TGTGCCAGCAGCTTAGAGGCGACAGGGGGAGCTTTCTTT
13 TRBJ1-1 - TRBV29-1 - CSVDPTGNTEAFF TGCAGCGTTGACCCGACAGGGAACACTGAAGCTTTCTTT
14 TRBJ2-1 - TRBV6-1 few CASRNPPGSGEQFF TGTGCCAGCCGGAACCCCCCGGGAAGTGGAGAGCAGTTCTTC
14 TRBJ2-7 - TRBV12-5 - CASGSGGPEQEQYF TGTGCTAGTGGCTCAGGGGGGCCCGAACAGGAGCAGTACTTC
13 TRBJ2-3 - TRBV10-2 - CASGGYSTDTQYF TGCGCCAGCGGGGGCTATAGCACAGATACGCAGTATTTT
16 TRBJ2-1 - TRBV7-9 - CASSLRRGDTYNEQFF TGTGCCAGCAGCTTACGTAGGGGCGATACCTACAATGAGCAGTTCTTC
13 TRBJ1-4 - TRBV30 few CAWKQGPSEKLFF TGTGCCTGGAAGCAGGGTCCAAGTGAAAAACTGTTTTTT
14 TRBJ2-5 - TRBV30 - CAWSVRSPPGAQYF TGTGCCTGGAGTGTAAGGAGCCCCCCCGGAGCCCAGTACTTC
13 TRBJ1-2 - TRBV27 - CASSWRQGGGYTF TGTGCCAGCAGTTGGCGGCAGGGAGGTGGCTACACCTTC
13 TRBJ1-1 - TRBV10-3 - CAISEYSHTEAFF TGTGCCATCAGTGAGTATAGCCACACTGAAGCTTTCTTT
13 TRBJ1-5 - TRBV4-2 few CASSNGQEGPQHF TGTGCCAGCAGCAACGGCCAAGAGGGGCCCCAGCATTTT
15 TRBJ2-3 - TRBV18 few CASSLDRSGEDTQYF TGTGCCAGCTCCCTCGACAGGTCCGGCGAGGATACGCAGTATTTT
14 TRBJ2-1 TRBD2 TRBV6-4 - CASSPTSGGSEQFF TGTGCCAGCAGCCCGACTAGCGGGGGGAGCGAGCAGTTCTTC
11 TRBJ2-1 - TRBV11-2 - CASSGGTPEVF TGTGCCAGCAGCGGCGGGACGCCTGAGGTCTTC
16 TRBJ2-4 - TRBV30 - CAWSVRSVGYKNIQYF TGTGCCTGGAGTGTACGGTCCGTGGGATACAAAAACATTCAGTACTTC
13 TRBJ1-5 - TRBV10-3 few CAISESIDQPQHF TGTGCCATCAGTGAGTCTATCGATCAGCCCCAGCATTTT
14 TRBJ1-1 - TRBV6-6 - CASSYKGQNTEAFF TGTGCCAGCAGTTACAAAGGTCAGAACACTGAAGCTTTCTTT
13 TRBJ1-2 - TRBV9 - CASSVEHPISYTF TGTGCCAGCAGCGTAGAACACCCCATCAGCTACACCTTC
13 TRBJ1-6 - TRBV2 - CASSGDVGSPLHF TGTGCCAGCAGTGGGGATGTGGGCTCACCCCTCCACTTT
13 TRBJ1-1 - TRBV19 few CATKGRRGAEAFF TGTGCCACCAAAGGCAGGAGGGGCGCTGAAGCTTTCTTT
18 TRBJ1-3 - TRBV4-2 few CASSQEGAGAFRGNTIYF TGTGCCAGCAGCCAAGAGGGAGCGGGGGCCTTTAGGGGAAACACCATATATTTT
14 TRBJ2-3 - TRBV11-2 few CASSLGANTDTQYF TGTGCCAGCAGCTTAGGAGCCAACACAGATACGCAGTATTTT
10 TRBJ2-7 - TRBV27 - CASSLNEQYF TGTGCCAGCAGTTTAAACGAGCAGTACTTC
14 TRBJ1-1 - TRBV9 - CASSIDGRPAEAFF TGTGCCAGCAGCATTGACGGACGGCCCGCTGAAGCTTTCTTT
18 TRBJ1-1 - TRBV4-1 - CASSLRDPSGGADTEAFF TGCGCCAGCAGCTTAAGAGATCCCTCGGGGGGCGCGGACACTGAAGCTTTCTTT
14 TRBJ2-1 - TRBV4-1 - CASSLPGHSGDEFF TGCGCCAGCAGCCTGCCGGGACACTCAGGGGATGAGTTCTTC
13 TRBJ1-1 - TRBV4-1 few CASSQTMRYEAFF TGCGCCAGCAGCCAAACAATGCGGTATGAAGCTTTCTTT
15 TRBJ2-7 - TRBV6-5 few CASSYSRNNYYEQYF TGTGCCAGCAGTTACAGTAGAAACAACTACTACGAGCAGTACTTC
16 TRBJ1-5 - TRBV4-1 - CASSPTRTGDNQPQHF TGCGCCAGCAGCCCGACGAGGACGGGTGACAATCAGCCCCAGCATTTT
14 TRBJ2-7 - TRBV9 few CASSVGHGTGEQYF TGTGCCAGCAGCGTAGGGCACGGCACTGGAGAGCAGTACTTC
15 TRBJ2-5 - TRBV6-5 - CASSLRFTPAETQYF TGTGCCAGCAGCCTTCGTTTCACTCCTGCAGAGACCCAGTACTTC
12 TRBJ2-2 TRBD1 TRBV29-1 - CSVGQGTGELFF TGCAGCGTTGGACAGGGCACCGGGGAGCTGTTTTTT
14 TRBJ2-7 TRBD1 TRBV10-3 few CAISGMDRSYEQYF TGTGCCATCAGTGGCATGGACAGGTCCTACGAGCAGTACTTC
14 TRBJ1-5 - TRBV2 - CASSEMGAWVAQHF TGTGCCAGCAGTGAGATGGGGGCTTGGGTAGCCCAGCATTTT
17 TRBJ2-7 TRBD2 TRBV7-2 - CASSLVGLAGESYEQYF TGTGCCAGCAGCTTAGTGGGACTAGCGGGGGAGTCCTACGAGCAGTACTTC